A single sample gave rise to the 26 T cell receptor beta chains below, sequenced in a study of T cell repertoires in cytomegalovirus infection. TCRdb reprocessed the reads with MiXCR, giving one entry per CDR3 protein. The sample records roughly 500,000 distinct CDR3 sequences, 30% to 40% being singletons. Their specific antigens are unknown. The sample in question was cultured PBMCs, obtained from culture after CMV antigen stimulation. The receptors here all came from a human donor in good health (CMV status not recorded). Some clones in this sample may be carry-over from other donors' samples.

This clonotype was counted ten times or more. The chain couples TRBV7-2 to TRBJ1-1, with a weak D call TRBD1 (6 bases). The ends were cut back, 1 base at V and 1 base at J, with 16 bases in the middle. The CDR3 is 17 amino acids. Germline V gene sequence: CDR1 SGHTA, CDR2 FQGNSA. The CDR3 reads CASSLVAGVFTNTEAFF. Here the CDR3 DNA reads TGTGCCAGCAGCTTAGTGGCAGGGGTATTCACGAACACTGAAGCTTTCTTT.

This chain's CDR3 is CASSSGRESGELFF. The DNA for the CDR3 is TGTGCCAGCAGCTCAGGGAGAGAGTCCGGGGAGCTGTTTTTT. This chain connects TRBV12-3 or TRBV12-4 to TRBJ2-2; perhaps D is TRBD1 or TRBD2 (5 bases each). This CDR3 is built from 14 residues. The V and J ends lost 6 bases and 6 bases respectively, with 14 bases between them.

This clonotype has ten or more counts. The rearrangement uses TRBV28 and TRBJ2-2, with D perhaps matching TRBD1 or TRBD2 (5 bases each). The CDR3 has 14 residues. In germline, CDR1 is MDHEN, CDR2 SYDVKM. V was trimmed by 4 bases and J by 7 bases, leaving 13 bases between them. CDR3 DNA: TGTGCCAGCAGTTCGGGACCCGATTTCGGGGAGCTGTTTTTT. Its protein product is CASSSGPDFGELFF. Based on the CDR3 plus reference TRBV28 and TRBJ2-2, the full variable domain is DVKVTQSSRYLVKRTGEKVFLECVQDMDHENMFWYRQDPGLGLRLIYFSYDVKMKEKGDIPEGYSVSREKKERFSLILESASTNQTSMYLCASSSGPDFGELFFGEGSRLTVL.

V and J are TRBV7-3 and TRBJ2-7; D is possibly TRBD1 or TRBD2 (6 bases each). There are 15 residues in the CDR3. V lost 5 bases and J lost 7, with 21 bases in between. Germline V gives CDR1 SGHTA, CDR2 FQGTGA. The CDR3 protein is CASSPHGGRVSEQYF. Here the CDR3 DNA reads TGTGCCAGCAGCCCCCACGGGGGCAGGGTGTCTGAGCAGTACTTC.

A note on this clonotype: The final CDR3 position lacks the conserved phenylalanine or tryptophan, pointing to a likely read error. This chain uses TRBV6-2 or TRBV6-3 with TRBJ2-5, with 8 bases aligning to TRBD1. Germline assignment: CDR1 MNHEY and CDR2 SVGEGT. The CDR3 is made up of 16 amino acids. With V trimmed by 3 bases and J by 5 bases, 11 bases remained unmatched. The DNA of the CDR3 is TGTGCCAGCAGTTATAGTCCCGGCAGGGGGCTGGAGACCCAGTACTTA. This gives the protein CASSYSPGRGLETQYL.

This chain joins TRBV19 and TRBJ2-1, with a possible D match to TRBD1 (6 bases). This CDR3 region has 15 residues. Germline V gene data show CDR1 as LNHDA and CDR2 as SQIVND (reference sequence). Trimming removed 4 bases at V and 9 bases at J, with 19 bases between. DNA for the CDR3: TGTGCCAGTAGTAAGGATACAGGGACGAGGGGTGAGCAGTTCTTC. Its protein is CASSKDTGTRGEQFF.

The chain recombines TRBV28 with TRBJ2-3; 14 nucleotides match TRBD2. V lost 5 bases and J lost 3; bases outside the gene matches: 7. The germline V gene has CDR1 MDHEN and CDR2 SYDVKM. The length of the CDR3 is 17 residues. The CDR3 nucleotides read TGTGCCAGCAGTCCCGGACTAGCGGGAGGATCAACAGATACGCAGTATTTT. It yields the protein CASSPGLAGGSTDTQYF.

The chain links TRBV12-3 or TRBV12-4 to TRBJ2-7, with 10 bases identical to TRBD2. With V trimmed by 5 bases and J by 2 bases, 12 bases remained unmatched. This CDR3 has 17 residues. CDR3 bases: TGTGCCAGCAGTCTCTACCCAGCGGGAGGGCCTACCTACGAGCAGTACTTC. Its translation is CASSLYPAGGPTYEQYF.

This chain uses TRBV7-9 with TRBJ2-3; 9 nucleotides align to TRBD2. This CDR3 region has 17 residues. Germline CDR1 is SEHNR and CDR2 is FQNEAQ (reference sequence). The trim removed 5 bases at V and 4 bases at J, leaving 13 bases unmatched. The CDR3 sequence is CASSRRDPGLAADTQYF. The CDR3 region has the DNA TGTGCCAGCAGCCGGCGAGACCCGGGACTAGCCGCAGATACGCAGTATTTT.

The chain carries TRBV6-5 and TRBJ1-1, with a tentative D call TRBD1 (5 bases). The germline V gene encodes CDR1 MNHEY and CDR2 SVGAGI. The CDR3 covers 15 residues. Trimming removed 6 bases at V and 1 base at J, with 15 bases between. The CDR3 DNA reads TGTGCCAGCAGCCCCATCGGGGCCGCGAACACTGAAGCTTTCTTT. It encodes CASSPIGAANTEAFF.

The V gene is TRBV19, the J gene TRBJ2-7; no reliable D call. The germline CDR1 and CDR2 sequences are LNHDA and SQIVND (reference sequence). The CDR3 is made up of 14 amino acids. V shed 7 bases and J shed 0 bases, with 13 bases lying between them. As DNA, the CDR3 is TGTGCCAGTAAGGCTCTAGGTACCTCCTACGAGCAGTACTTC. Protein product: CASKALGTSYEQYF.

This sequence joins TRBV7-9 and TRBJ2-1, with 9 nucleotides matching TRBD2. Germline trimming cut 5 bases from V and 4 bases from J; bases unmatched to any gene: 6. This CDR3 has 15 amino acids. The germline gives CDR1 SEHNR, CDR2 FQNEAQ (reference sequence). In nucleotides, the CDR3 is TGTGCCAGCAGCCTCACTAGCGGGTGGTACAATGAGCAGTTCTTC. Translating gives CASSLTSGWYNEQFF. Full variable domain (outside the CDR3, taken from reference TRBV7-9 and TRBJ2-1): DTGVSQNPRHKITKRGQNVTFRCDPISEHNRLYWYRQTLGQGPEFLTYFQNEAQLEKSRLLSDRFSAERPKGSFSTLEIQRTEQGDSAMYLCASSLTSGWYNEQFFGPGTRLTVL.

The chain carries TRBV2 and TRBJ2-7; a possible D gene is TRBD2 (5 bases). Between the trimmed V and J ends, which lost 3 bases and 2 bases, there was a span of 14 bases. Germline V gives CDR1 SNHLY, CDR2 FYNNEI. The CDR3 contains 15 residues. CDR3 residues: CASSDLLAPTYEQYF. Written as DNA, the CDR3 is TGTGCCAGCAGTGATCTGCTAGCTCCCACCTACGAGCAGTACTTC.

This clonotype has a handful of counts. The gene calls are TRBV10-3 and TRBJ1-3, with 7 bases lining up with TRBD1. Germline CDR1 and CDR2: ENHRY and SYGVKD. This CDR3 contains 15 residues. Trimming cost V 10 bases and J 1 base; bases outside gene matches: 10. CDR3 coding DNA: TGTGCCACCCTTCCGACAGGGTCTTCTGGAAACACCATATATTTT. It is translated as CATLPTGSSGNTIYF.

This clonotype was detected a few times. This sequence joins TRBV12-3 or TRBV12-4 and TRBJ1-2; the D is unclear. The CDR3 is 13 residues long. Trimming cost V 1 base and J 7 bases, with 10 bases left between them. For the CDR3, the DNA is TGTGCCAGCAGTTTAGTGACGGCACCTGGCTACACCTTC. Its protein is CASSLVTAPGYTF.

There are a few counts of this clonotype. The V gene is TRBV7-2, the J gene TRBJ2-3; D is perhaps TRBD2 (5 bases). The germline V and J ends were trimmed by 4 bases and 3 bases, with 17 bases remaining between them. The CDR3 consists of 16 residues. Looked up from germline, CDR1 is SGHTA and CDR2 is FQGNSA. For the CDR3, the DNA is TGTGCCAGCAGCTCAAGCGGCCTCTTATTAACAGATACGCAGTATTTT. It encodes CASSSSGLLLTDTQYF.

The DNA of the CDR3 is TGTGCCAGCCTCCGCCCGGGAAGCCGCAATGAGCAGTTCTTC. Its protein is CASLRPGSRNEQFF. The gene calls are TRBV28 and TRBJ2-1, with D perhaps matching TRBD2 (5 bases). The CDR3 runs 14 residues. With 8 bases removed from V and 6 bases from J, the gap between germline ends came to 17 bases. Germline values: CDR1 MDHEN, CDR2 SYDVKM.

The rearrangement uses TRBV7-6 and TRBJ2-1, with a possible D match to TRBD1 (6 bases). Germline V gene data show CDR1 as SGHVS and CDR2 as FNYEAQ. V shed 7 bases and J shed 8 bases, with 18 bases lying between them. CDR3 length: 14 amino acids. The CDR3 DNA follows: TGTGCCAGCAACTCTCCGAACAGGGTCTATGAGCAGTTCTTC. Amino acids: CASNSPNRVYEQFF. The variable domain in full, completed from reference TRBV7-6 and TRBJ2-1, reads GAGVSQSPRYKVTKRGQDVALRCDPISGHVSLYWYRQALGQGPEFLTYFNYEAQQDKSGLPNDRFSAERPEGSISTLTIQRTEQRDSAMYRCASNSPNRVYEQFFGPGTRLTVL.

The J gene is TRBJ2-7, the V gene TRBV6-2 or TRBV6-3; D is uncertain. The CDR3 loop spans 11 amino acids. Germline V gene data show CDR1 as MNHEY and CDR2 as SVGEGT. V lost 5 bases to trimming and J lost 4 bases, with 6 bases between them. The CDR3 region is CASSQLYEQYF. CDR3 nucleotide sequence: TGTGCCAGCAGTCAGCTATACGAGCAGTACTTC.

The table lists this clonotype with a few counts. This chain's CDR3 is CASSPLAGGRGEQFF. The CDR3 region has the DNA TGTGCCAGCAGTCCCCTAGCGGGAGGGAGGGGTGAGCAGTTCTTC. This sequence joins TRBV28 and TRBJ2-1; TRBD2 matches at 12 bases. The trim removed 5 bases at V and 9 bases at J, leaving 8 bases unmatched. This CDR3 has 15 residues. Germline assignment: CDR1 MDHEN and CDR2 SYDVKM.

In this sample, this clonotype turned up a few times. The chain couples TRBV14 to TRBJ2-1; 10 bases agree with TRBD2. J gave up 6 bases and V 2 bases, and 4 bases lay outside the gene matches. This CDR3 is 15 amino acids long. CDR1 SGHDN and CDR2 FVKESK come from the germline V gene. CDR3 DNA: TGTGCCAGCAGCCAATGGAGCGGGAGGGCCAATGAGCAGTTCTTC. Translated: CASSQWSGRANEQFF.

This clonotype was detected only a few times. The CDR3 spells CASMWQASGNTIYF. In DNA, the CDR3 is TGTGCCAGTATGTGGCAGGCCTCGGGGAACACCATATATTTT. This chain links TRBV19 with TRBJ1-3; D not resolved. Per germline, CDR1 LNHDA and CDR2 SQIVND (reference sequence). V was cut by 7 bases and J by 7 bases, with 17 bases left in between. CDR3 length equals 14 residues.

The V gene is TRBV20-1, the J gene TRBJ2-7, with 11 bases lining up with TRBD2. After removal of 6 bases from V and 5 bases from J, the junction contained 9 bases not matched to a gene. Germline V gene sequence: CDR1 DFQATT, CDR2 SNEGSKA (reference sequence). The CDR3 has 14 residues. The CDR3, as DNA: TGCAGTGCACCACTAGCGGGAGTTGGCAACGAGCAGTACTTC. Its protein is CSAPLAGVGNEQYF.

The chain has TRBV2 and TRBJ1-2; D may be TRBD1 (5 bases). V dropped 3 bases and J dropped 6 bases, with 14 bases sitting between them. CDR1 and CDR2 from the germline V gene are SNHLY and FYNNEI. The length of the CDR3 is 14 residues. The CDR3 is CASSDEGRRHGYTF. In DNA form, the CDR3 reads TGTGCCAGCAGTGACGAGGGACGTCGCCATGGCTACACCTTC.

This clonotype has ten or more counts. The rearrangement links TRBV7-2 to TRBJ1-1; D unclear. Germline loops: CDR1 SGHTA, CDR2 FQGNSA. This CDR3 contains 13 residues. V lost 1 base and J lost 4, with 7 bases in between. The CDR3 DNA is TGTGCCAGCAGCTTAGTTGCAACCACTGAAGCTTTCTTT. It codes for CASSLVATTEAFF.

This clonotype was seen only a few times. V usage is TRBV12-3 or TRBV12-4 and J usage is TRBJ1-4; 7 nucleotides match TRBD1. The trim removed 4 bases at V and 8 bases at J, leaving 16 bases unmatched. The CDR3 totals 17 residues. The CDR3 nucleotides read TGTGCCAGCAGTTCTCCGGGACAGTCCCTTCGTTTGGAAAAACTGTTTTTT. It codes for CASSSPGQSLRLEKLFF.